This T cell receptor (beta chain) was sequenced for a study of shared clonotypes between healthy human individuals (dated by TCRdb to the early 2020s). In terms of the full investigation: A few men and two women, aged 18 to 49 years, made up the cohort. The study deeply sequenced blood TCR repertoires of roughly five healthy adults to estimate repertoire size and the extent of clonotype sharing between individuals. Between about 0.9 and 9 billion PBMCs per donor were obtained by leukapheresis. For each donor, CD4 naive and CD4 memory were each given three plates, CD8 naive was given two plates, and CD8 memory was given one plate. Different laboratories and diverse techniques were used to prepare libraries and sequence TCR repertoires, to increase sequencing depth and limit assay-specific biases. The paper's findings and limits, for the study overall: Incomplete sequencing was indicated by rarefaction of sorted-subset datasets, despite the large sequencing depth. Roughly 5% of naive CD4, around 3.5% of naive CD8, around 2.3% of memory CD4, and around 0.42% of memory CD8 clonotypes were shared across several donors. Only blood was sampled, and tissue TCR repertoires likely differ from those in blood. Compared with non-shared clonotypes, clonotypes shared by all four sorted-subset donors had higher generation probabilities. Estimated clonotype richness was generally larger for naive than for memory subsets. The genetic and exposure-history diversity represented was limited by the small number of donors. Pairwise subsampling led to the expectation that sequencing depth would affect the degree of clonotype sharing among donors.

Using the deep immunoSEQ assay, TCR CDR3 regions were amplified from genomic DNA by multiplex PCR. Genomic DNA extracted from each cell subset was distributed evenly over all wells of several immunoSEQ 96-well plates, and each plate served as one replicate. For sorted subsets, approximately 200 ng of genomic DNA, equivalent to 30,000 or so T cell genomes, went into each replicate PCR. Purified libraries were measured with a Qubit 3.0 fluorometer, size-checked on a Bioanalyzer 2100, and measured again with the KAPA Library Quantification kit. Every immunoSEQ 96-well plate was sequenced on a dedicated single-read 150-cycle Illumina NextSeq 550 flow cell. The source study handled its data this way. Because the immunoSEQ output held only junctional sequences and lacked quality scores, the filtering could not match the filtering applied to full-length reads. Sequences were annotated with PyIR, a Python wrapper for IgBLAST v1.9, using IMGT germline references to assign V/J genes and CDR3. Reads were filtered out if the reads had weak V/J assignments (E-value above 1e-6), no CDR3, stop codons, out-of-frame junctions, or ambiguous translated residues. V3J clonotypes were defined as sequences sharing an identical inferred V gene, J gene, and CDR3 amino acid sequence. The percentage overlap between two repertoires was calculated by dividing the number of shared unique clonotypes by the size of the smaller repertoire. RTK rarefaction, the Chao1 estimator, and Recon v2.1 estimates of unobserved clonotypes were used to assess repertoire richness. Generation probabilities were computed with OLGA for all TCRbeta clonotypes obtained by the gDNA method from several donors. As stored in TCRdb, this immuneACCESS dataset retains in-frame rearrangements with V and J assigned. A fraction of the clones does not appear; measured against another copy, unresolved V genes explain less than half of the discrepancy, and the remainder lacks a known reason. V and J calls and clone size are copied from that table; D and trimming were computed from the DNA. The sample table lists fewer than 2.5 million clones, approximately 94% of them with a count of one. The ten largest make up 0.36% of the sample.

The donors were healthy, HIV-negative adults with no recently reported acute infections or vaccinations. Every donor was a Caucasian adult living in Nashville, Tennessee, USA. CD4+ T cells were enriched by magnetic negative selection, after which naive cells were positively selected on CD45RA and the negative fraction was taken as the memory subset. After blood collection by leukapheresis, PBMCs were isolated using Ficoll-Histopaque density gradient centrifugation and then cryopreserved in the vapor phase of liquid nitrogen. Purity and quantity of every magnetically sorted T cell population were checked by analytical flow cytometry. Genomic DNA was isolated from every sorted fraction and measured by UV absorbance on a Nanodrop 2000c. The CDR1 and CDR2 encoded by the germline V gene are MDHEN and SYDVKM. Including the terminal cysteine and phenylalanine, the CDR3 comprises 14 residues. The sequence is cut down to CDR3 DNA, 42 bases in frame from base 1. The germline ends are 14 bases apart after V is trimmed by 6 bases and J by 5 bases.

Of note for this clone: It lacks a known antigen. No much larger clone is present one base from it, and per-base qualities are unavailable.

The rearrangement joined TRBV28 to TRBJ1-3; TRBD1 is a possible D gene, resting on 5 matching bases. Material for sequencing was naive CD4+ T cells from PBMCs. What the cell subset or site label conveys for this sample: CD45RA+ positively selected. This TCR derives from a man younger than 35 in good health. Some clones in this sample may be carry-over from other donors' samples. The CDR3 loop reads CASSIVRGRNTIYF. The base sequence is TGTGCCAGCAGCATAGTGAGGGGCAGAAACACCATATATTTT.